The text below deals with one TCR beta chain. What it binds is unknown. Germline CDR1 MNHEY, CDR2 SMNVEV (reference sequence). Trimming took off 5 bases at V and 2 bases at J, with 13 bases between the two ends. This CDR3 region has 14 residues. Selected positively for CCR7 and CD45RO-negative, naive CD8 cells excluded terminally differentiated effector memory CD45RA+ cells. Donors, without exception, were Caucasian adults residing in Nashville, Tennessee. These data belong to a study of shared clonotypes between healthy human individuals. Overall study: There were three CD4 naive, three CD4 memory, two CD8 naive and one CD8 memory plates per donor. The study's findings and limits: A handful of donors showed sharing of approximately 5% of naive CD4 clonotypes.

Evenly divided among several immunoSEQ plates was the genomic DNA of each subset. Method: immunoSEQ multiplex PCR; TCRdb's copy keeps in-frame clones and lacks some. Here the sample spans over 2,000,000 clones, over 85% being singletons. The chain has TRBV27 and TRBJ2-7; D is ambiguous. The sample consisted of naive CD8+ T cells from PBMCs. This sequence originates from a man between 18 and 35 years old in good health. Some clones in this sample may be carry-over from other donors' samples. The CDR3: CASSPLSHPYEQYF. In DNA, the CDR3 is TGTGCCAGCAGTCCACTCTCCCACCCCTACGAGCAGTACTTC.